The 9 T cell receptor beta chains presented below share a single source sample, sequenced in a study of T cells in Graves' hyperthyroidism and ophthalmopathy. It was RNA transcripts that yielded the amplified TCR beta CDR3 regions. A set of HTBI primers served as the primers for a first-round RT-PCR of the TCR CDR3. Each CDR3 protein is one row after TCRdb ran MiXCR on the multiplex PCR reads. The table shows over 150,000 distinct CDR3 sequences, with around 17% occurring only once. What was sequenced was blood. The receptors derive from a woman between 45 and 60 years old with Graves' hyperthyroidism.

This clonotype was seen ten or more times. The CDR3 DNA reads TGTGCCAGCAGCCCCGGAGGGGGTGTCTACAATGAGCAGTTCTTC. Translating it yields CASSPGGGVYNEQFF. This sequence joins TRBV7-2 and TRBJ2-1, with D perhaps matching TRBD1 or TRBD2 (6 bases each). Trimming removed 5 bases from V and 3 bases from J, with 14 bases in between. Germline V gene data show CDR1 as SGHTA and CDR2 as FQGNSA. This CDR3 region has 15 residues.

The V call is TRBV6-4, the J call TRBJ1-6; no reliable D call. Germline assignment: CDR1 MRHNA and CDR2 SNTAGT. This CDR3 has 14 residues. V was shortened by 3 bases and J by 7 bases, with 10 bases between the two germline ends. The DNA of the CDR3 is TGTGCCAGCAGTGAATACGCAGGCAATTCACCCCTCCACTTT. Its protein is CASSEYAGNSPLHF.

This clonotype was counted many times. The chain combines TRBV6-1 with TRBJ2-2; 8 bases align to TRBD1. After removal of 7 bases from V and 5 bases from J, the junction contained 21 bases not matched to a gene. Germline V lookup: CDR1 MNHNS, CDR2 SASEGT. This CDR3 has 19 residues. Here the CDR3 reads CASTPQPPGGYKGTGELFF. The CDR3 DNA is TGTGCCAGCACACCCCAACCCCCAGGGGGCTATAAGGGGACCGGGGAGCTGTTTTTT.

The V gene is TRBV28, the J gene TRBJ2-1; 8 nucleotides match TRBD2. This CDR3 spans 17 amino acids. Germline V CDR1 and CDR2: MDHEN, SYDVKM. Trimming removed 3 bases from V and 9 bases from J; junction bases left unmatched: 16. For the CDR3, the DNA is TGTGCCAGCAGTTTCCCCGGGAGCGGGAGCCCCCTCCGTGAGCAGTTCTTC. Its protein product is CASSFPGSGSPLREQFF.

This clonotype came up many times. V is TRBV7-9 and J is TRBJ2-3; D remains ambiguous. The V gene's germline CDR1 is SEHNR and CDR2 FQNEAQ (reference sequence). CDR3 length: 14 amino acids. V lost 5 bases, J lost 2 bases, and 11 bases lay in between. The CDR3 loop is CASSTPGPTDTQYF. Here the CDR3 DNA reads TGTGCCAGCAGCACACCAGGACCCACAGATACGCAGTATTTT.

This chain connects TRBV7-6 to TRBJ1-3; D uncertain. V lost 1 base to trimming and J lost 2 bases, with 12 bases between them. This CDR3 has 16 residues. The germline V gene encodes CDR1 SGHVS and CDR2 FNYEAQ. CDR3 coding DNA: TGTGCCAGCAGCTTAGATGGTCGCGGGGCTGGAAACACCATATATTTT. Amino acids: CASSLDGRGAGNTIYF.

The chain joins TRBV10-2 to TRBJ1-2; weak D call: TRBD1 (6 bases). CDR3 length: 12 residues. Germline CDR1 WSHSY, CDR2 SAAADI. The V end lost 10 bases, the J end lost 2 bases, and 11 bases lay between the germline ends. CDR3 amino acids: CAIGQTNYGYTF. The DNA of the CDR3 is TGCGCCATAGGACAGACGAACTATGGCTACACCTTC.

There are many counts of this clonotype. Being one base from a much bigger clone, this may be a read error. The chain uses TRBV3-1 and TRBJ2-1, with 15 bases aligning to TRBD2. Germline CDR1 reads LGHDT; CDR2 reads YNNKEL (reference sequence). The CDR3 contains 18 residues. J gave up 4 bases and V 3 bases, and 7 bases lay outside the gene matches. The CDR3 nucleotides read TGTGCCAGCAGCCACGGACTAGCGGGAGGGATCATATACAATGAGCAGTTCTTC. Protein product: CASSHGLAGGIIYNEQFF.

The rearrangement joins TRBV20-1 to TRBJ2-5; 10 positions agree with TRBD2. Germline lookup yields CDR1 DFQATT and CDR2 SNEGSKA (reference sequence). V was pared by 0 bases and J by 11 bases, with 9 bases of the junction left unmatched. This CDR3 is 14 amino acids long. DNA of the CDR3: TGCAGTGCTAGAGATTTGTCTAGCGGGAGTTTACAGTACTTC. Its translation: CSARDLSSGSLQYF.